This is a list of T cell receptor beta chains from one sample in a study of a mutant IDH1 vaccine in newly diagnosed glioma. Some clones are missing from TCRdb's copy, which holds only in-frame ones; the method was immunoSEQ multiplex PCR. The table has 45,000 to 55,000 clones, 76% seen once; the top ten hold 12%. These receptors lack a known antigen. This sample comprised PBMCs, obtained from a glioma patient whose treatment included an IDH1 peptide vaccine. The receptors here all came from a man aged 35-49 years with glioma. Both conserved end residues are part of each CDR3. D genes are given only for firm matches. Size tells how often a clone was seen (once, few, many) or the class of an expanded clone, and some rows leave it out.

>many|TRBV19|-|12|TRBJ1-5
TGTGCCAGTAGTATAGAGGAATACAGCCAGCATTTT
CASSIEEYSQHF
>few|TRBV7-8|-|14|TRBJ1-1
TGTGCCAGCAGCTTTAGACACCCGAACACTGAAGCTTTCTTT
CASSFRHPNTEAFF
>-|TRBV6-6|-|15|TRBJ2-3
TGTGCCAGCAGTTCCATGACTAGTGAGACAGATACGCAGTATTTT
CASSSMTSETDTQYF
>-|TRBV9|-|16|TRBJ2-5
TGTGCCAGCAGCATGGGGGCTAGCGGAACTCAAGAGACCCAGTACTTC
CASSMGASGTQETQYF
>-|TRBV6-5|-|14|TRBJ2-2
TGTGCCAGCAGTTGGGGACAAAACACCGGGGAGCTGTTTTTT
CASSWGQNTGELFF
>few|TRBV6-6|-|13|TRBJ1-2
TGTGCCAGCAGTAGGGATCCGAACTATGGCTACACCTTC
CASSRDPNYGYTF
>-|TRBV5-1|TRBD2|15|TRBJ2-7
TGCGCCAGCAGCGTAACTAGCGGAGCTCCCTACGAGCAGTACTTC
CASSVTSGAPYEQYF
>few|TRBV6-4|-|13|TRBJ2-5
TGTGCCAGCAGGATGGGACTTGAAGAGACCCAGTACTTC
CASRMGLEETQYF
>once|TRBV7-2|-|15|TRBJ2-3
TGTGCCAGCAGCTTAACTTGGGGAAGCACAGATACGCAGTATTTT
CASSLTWGSTDTQYF
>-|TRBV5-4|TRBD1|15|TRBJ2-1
TGTGCCAGCAGCCCGGGACAGGGGGCTTACAATGAGCAGTTCTTC
CASSPGQGAYNEQFF
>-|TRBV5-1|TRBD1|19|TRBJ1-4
TGCGCCAGCAGCTTGGCCTCGGGGACAGGGGTCAATTCTAATGAAAAACTGTTTTTT
CASSLASGTGVNSNEKLFF
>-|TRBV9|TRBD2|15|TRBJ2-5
TGTGCCAGCAGCCCCCGAGAGACTAGCCTGGAGACCCAGTACTTC
CASSPRETSLETQYF
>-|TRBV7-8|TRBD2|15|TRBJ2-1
TGTGCCAGCAGCTTAGTTAGCGGGACGTACAATGAGCAGTTCTTC
CASSLVSGTYNEQFF
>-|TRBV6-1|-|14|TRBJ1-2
TGTGCCAGCACCATATACAGGGCCCACTATGGCTACACCTTC
CASTIYRAHYGYTF
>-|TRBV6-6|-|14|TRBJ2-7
TGTGCCAGCAGTACGACACACCGACCCAGCGAGCAGTACTTC
CASSTTHRPSEQYF
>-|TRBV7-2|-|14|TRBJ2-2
TGTGCCAGCAGCTTAGAACGGGGAACCGGGGAGCTGTTTTTT
CASSLERGTGELFF
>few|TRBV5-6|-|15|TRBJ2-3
TGTGCCAGCAGCTTGGACCCCCTGGGACCAGATACGCAGTATTTT
CASSLDPLGPDTQYF
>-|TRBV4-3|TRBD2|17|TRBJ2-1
TGCGCCAGCAGCCAAAGGACTAGCGGGACGGACTACAATGAGCAGTTCTTC
CASSQRTSGTDYNEQFF
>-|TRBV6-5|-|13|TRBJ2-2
TGTGCCAGCAGCTTCACTCGTACCGGGGAGCTGTTTTTT
CASSFTRTGELFF
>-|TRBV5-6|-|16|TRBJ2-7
TGTGCCAGCAGCTATTCGCTTGGGGCGGTAGAATACGAGCAGTACTTC
CASSYSLGAVEYEQYF
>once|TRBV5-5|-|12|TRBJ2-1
TGTGCCAGCAGCTATGGGAGCAGTGAGCAGTTCTTC
CASSYGSSEQFF
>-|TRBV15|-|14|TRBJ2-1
TGTGCCACCAGCAGTGTGGCGCGGGGTGGTGAGCAGTTCTTC
CATSSVARGGEQFF
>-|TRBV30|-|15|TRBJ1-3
TGTGCCTGGAGTGCTCTGGGGGCAAGTGGAAACACCATATATTTT
CAWSALGASGNTIYF
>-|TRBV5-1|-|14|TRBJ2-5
TGCGCCAGCAGCTTCCAGGGATACCAAGAGACCCAGTACTTC
CASSFQGYQETQYF
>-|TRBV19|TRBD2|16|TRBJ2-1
TGTGCCAGTAGTTGGGAAGCGGGAAACTCCTACAATGAGCAGTTCTTC
CASSWEAGNSYNEQFF
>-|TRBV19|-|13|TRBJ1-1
TGTGCCAGTAGTGAAGGAGGAGGCACTGAAGCTTTCTTT
CASSEGGGTEAFF
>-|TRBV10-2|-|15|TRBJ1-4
TGCGCCAGCAGTGAGTTGGGACATGGTGATGAAAAACTGTTTTTT
CASSELGHGDEKLFF
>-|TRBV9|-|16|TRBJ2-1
TGTGCCAGCAGCGTAGCCACCGGGAGCTCCTACAATGAGCAGTTCTTC
CASSVATGSSYNEQFF
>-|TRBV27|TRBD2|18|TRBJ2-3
TGTGCCAGCAGGCACTCACCGGGACTAGCGGGGGCCACAGATACGCAGTATTTT
CASRHSPGLAGATDTQYF
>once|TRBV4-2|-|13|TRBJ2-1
TGTGCCAGCAGCCAAGGTAGCACGTCTGAGCAGTTCTTC
CASSQGSTSEQFF
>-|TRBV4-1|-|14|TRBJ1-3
TGCGCCAGCAGCCAACCCAGGGAGCGAAACACCATATATTTT
CASSQPRERNTIYF
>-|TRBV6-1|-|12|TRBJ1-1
TGTGCCAGCAGTGCGCTATCCGAGGGAGCTTTCTTT
CASSALSEGAFF
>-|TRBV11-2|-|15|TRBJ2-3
TGTGCCAGCAGCTTAGATTGGGATCACACAGATACGCAGTATTTT
CASSLDWDHTDTQYF
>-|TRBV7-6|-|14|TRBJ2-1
TGTGCCAGCAGTAGGGGGAAAAGCCCCAATGAGCAGTTCTTC
CASSRGKSPNEQFF
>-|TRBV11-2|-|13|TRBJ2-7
TGTGCCAGCAGCTTAAAGGAGGGCTACGAGCAGTACTTC
CASSLKEGYEQYF
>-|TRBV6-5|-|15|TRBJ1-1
TGTGCCAGCAGTTACTCGACGTGGGAGAACACTGAAGCTTTCTTT
CASSYSTWENTEAFF
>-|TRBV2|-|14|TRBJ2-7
TGTGCCAGCAGCAGTCGAGGGCCCTCCTACGAGCAGTACTTC
CASSSRGPSYEQYF
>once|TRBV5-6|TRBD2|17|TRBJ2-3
TGTGCCAGCAGCCGCCGGGGACTAGCGGGTAGCACAGATACGCAGTATTTT
CASSRRGLAGSTDTQYF
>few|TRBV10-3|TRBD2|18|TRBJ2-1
TGTGCCATCAGTGAGTCTTGGACTAGCGAGATAAGGGACAATGAGCAGTTCTTC
CAISESWTSEIRDNEQFF
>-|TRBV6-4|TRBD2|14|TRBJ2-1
TGTGCCAGCAGTGCCGGGACTAGCTCCAATGAGCAGTTCTTC
CASSAGTSSNEQFF